These T cell receptor beta chains were read from a single sample in a study of blood T cell repertoires in COVID-19. Produced via immunoSEQ multiplex PCR; TCRdb's table is partial and in-frame only. The sample consists of 150,000 to 200,000 clones, over 90% of them appearing once. The sequenced sample was peripheral blood. These receptors all come from a woman aged 60-70 years with COVID-19, enrolled during active disease. Both conserved end residues are part of each CDR3. Fields, in order: J gene, V gene, D gene, CDR3 protein. D genes are given only for firm matches.

J gene: TRBJ1-2; V gene: TRBV18; D gene: .; CDR3 protein: CASSPPSYYGYTF
J gene: TRBJ2-7; V gene: TRBV4-2; D gene: .; CDR3 protein: CASSQDVQGIDEQYF
J gene: TRBJ1-1; V gene: TRBV15; D gene: .; CDR3 protein: CATSRDLSVAAFF
J gene: TRBJ1-2; V gene: TRBV19; D gene: TRBD1; CDR3 protein: CASSIAFQGAGGYTF
J gene: TRBJ1-2; V gene: TRBV3-1/TRBV3-2; D gene: .; CDR3 protein: CASSHRGRLGAGGYTF
J gene: TRBJ1-1; V gene: TRBV19; D gene: .; CDR3 protein: CATTSRVYTEAFF
J gene: TRBJ1-1; V gene: TRBV7-2; D gene: .; CDR3 protein: CASSLNRNTEAFF
J gene: TRBJ1-2; V gene: TRBV3-1/TRBV3-2; D gene: TRBD1; CDR3 protein: CASSKGGHGYTF
J gene: TRBJ1-2; V gene: TRBV30; D gene: .; CDR3 protein: CAWTAPGHGKLRDGYTF
J gene: TRBJ2-1; V gene: TRBV6-5; D gene: .; CDR3 protein: CASSYDRGNEQFF
J gene: TRBJ1-5; V gene: TRBV4-2; D gene: TRBD1; CDR3 protein: CASSQEPRDRGYSNQPQHF
J gene: TRBJ1-3; V gene: TRBV9; D gene: .; CDR3 protein: CASSVDPVAGNTIYF
J gene: TRBJ1-4; V gene: TRBV6-5; D gene: .; CDR3 protein: CASSPGLTNEKLFF
J gene: TRBJ1-2; V gene: TRBV5-1; D gene: TRBD1; CDR3 protein: CASSPRETGGNYGYTF
J gene: TRBJ1-2; V gene: TRBV7-6; D gene: .; CDR3 protein: CASSPAGGVRGYTF